These T cell receptor beta chains were read from a single sample in a study of shared clonotypes between healthy human individuals. Measured with immunoSEQ multiplex PCR; TCRdb has only the in-frame clones, and not every one. The table records around 550,000 clones, roughly 96% of them present only once. Material for sequencing was naive CD8+ T cells sorted from blood. All receptors derive from a woman aged 25 to 39 in good health. Both conserved end residues are part of each CDR3. The order of the fields is V gene, CDR3 length, J gene, clone size, D gene, CDR3 protein, CDR3 DNA. A D gene is named only where the DNA matches it firmly. Only part of the rows carry a size: once, few, many, or a class if the clone is expanded.

TRBV5-4,14,TRBJ2-7,once,TRBD2,CASSREGLSNEQYF,TGTGCCAGCAGCCGGGAGGGCCTCTCCAACGAGCAGTACTTC
TRBV5-8,14,TRBJ1-2,NA,TRBD1,CASSWGTGWYGYTF,TGTGCCAGCAGCTGGGGGACAGGGTGGTATGGCTACACCTTC
TRBV9,15,TRBJ2-1,NA,TRBD2,CASSVGTSGSDEQFF,TGTGCCAGCAGCGTAGGGACTAGCGGGAGCGATGAGCAGTTCTTC
TRBV7-9,15,TRBJ1-1,NA,NA,CASSLTGYVNTEAFF,TGTGCCAGCAGCTTAACCGGGTACGTGAACACTGAAGCTTTCTTT
TRBV28,13,TRBJ2-3,NA,NA,CASSRIRADTQYF,TGTGCCAGCAGCCGCATTAGGGCAGATACGCAGTATTTT
TRBV2,13,TRBJ1-2,NA,NA,CASSEAVTYGYTF,TGTGCCAGCAGTGAAGCAGTGACCTATGGCTACACCTTC
TRBV6-1,12,TRBJ2-5,NA,TRBD1,CASSDPDREENF,TGTGCCAGCAGTGACCCCGACAGGGAAGAGAACTTC
TRBV4-1,15,TRBJ2-7,NA,TRBD1,CASSQEPGQIYEQYF,TGCGCCAGCAGCCAAGAACCGGGACAGATCTACGAGCAGTACTTC
TRBV6-6,14,TRBJ2-7,NA,NA,CASSPPGQTYEQYF,TGTGCCAGCAGTCCGCCGGGGCAGACCTACGAGCAGTACTTC
TRBV2,14,TRBJ2-5,NA,NA,CASRDLSEEETQYF,TGTGCCAGCAGGGACCTGTCGGAAGAGGAGACCCAGTACTTC
TRBV7-6,14,TRBJ1-3,NA,NA,CASSQSRGGNTIYF,TGTGCCAGCAGCCAGTCCAGGGGAGGTAACACCATATATTTT
TRBV4-1,13,TRBJ2-2,NA,NA,CASSPTTAGELFF,TGCGCCAGCAGCCCCACAACGGCCGGGGAGCTGTTTTTT
TRBV27,15,TRBJ1-1,NA,TRBD1,CASSLSGQGYTEAFF,TGTGCCAGCAGTTTATCTGGACAGGGATACACTGAAGCTTTCTTT
TRBV13,18,TRBJ2-3,NA,TRBD2,CASSLGTSGRAGSDTQYF,TGTGCCAGCAGCTTAGGGACTAGCGGGAGGGCCGGGTCAGATACGCAGTATTTT
TRBV4-1,12,TRBJ1-1,once,NA,CASRAPGTEAFF,TGCGCCAGCAGAGCCCCCGGCACTGAAGCTTTCTTT
TRBV4-1,17,TRBJ2-1,NA,TRBD2,CASSQDLVSGSYNEQFF,TGCGCCAGCAGCCAAGATTTGGTTAGCGGGAGCTACAATGAGCAGTTCTTC
TRBV27,13,TRBJ2-7,NA,TRBD2,CASSLAGAYEQYF,TGTGCCAGCAGTCTAGCGGGAGCGTACGAGCAGTACTTC
TRBV4-1,16,TRBJ2-7,once,TRBD2,CASSPRLAGASYEQYF,TGCGCCAGCAGCCCTAGACTAGCGGGAGCGTCCTACGAGCAGTACTTC
TRBV9,16,TRBJ2-1,NA,TRBD2,CASSVGTSGPRDEQFF,TGTGCCAGCAGCGTCGGGACTAGCGGGCCTCGGGATGAGCAGTTCTTC
TRBV4-1,17,TRBJ1-2,NA,TRBD1,CASSPEGQATTNYGYTF,TGCGCCAGCAGCCCAGAGGGACAGGCTACGACTAACTATGGCTACACCTTC
TRBV13,14,TRBJ2-7,once,NA,CASSLASSLYEQYF,TGTGCCAGCAGCTTAGCCAGCTCTCTTTACGAGCAGTACTTC
TRBV4-2,15,TRBJ2-1,NA,NA,CASSPPGTSPNEQFF,TGTGCCAGCAGCCCCCCCGGGACCTCCCCAAATGAGCAGTTCTTC
TRBV15,14,TRBJ1-3,NA,NA,CATSLSGVGYTIYF,TGTGCCACCAGTTTGTCTGGGGTCGGTTACACCATATATTTT
TRBV11-1,14,TRBJ2-5,once,NA,CASSLAWNQETQYF,TGTGCCAGCAGCTTAGCCTGGAACCAAGAGACCCAGTACTTC
TRBV27,13,TRBJ2-7,NA,NA,CASSLSPSYEQYF,TGTGCCAGCAGTTTATCCCCCTCCTACGAGCAGTACTTC
TRBV19,13,TRBJ1-1,few,NA,CASTWGGTTEAFF,TGTGCCAGTACTTGGGGAGGGACCACTGAAGCTTTCTTT
TRBV13,11,TRBJ2-1,NA,TRBD2,CASSLLAAKFF,TGTGCCAGCAGCTTGCTAGCGGCCAAGTTCTTC
TRBV9,14,TRBJ1-4,NA,NA,CASSVGQPPEKLFF,TGTGCCAGCAGCGTCGGACAGCCGCCAGAAAAACTGTTTTTT
TRBV5-6,12,TRBJ2-1,NA,NA,CASSSLDHEQFF,TGTGCCAGCAGTTCACTAGACCATGAGCAGTTCTTC
TRBV13,13,TRBJ2-7,NA,NA,CASSPGISYEQYF,TGTGCCAGCAGCCCAGGGATCTCCTACGAGCAGTACTTC
TRBV25-1,14,TRBJ2-1,NA,TRBD2,CASGGLAEYNEQFF,TGTGCCAGCGGGGGACTAGCTGAATACAATGAGCAGTTCTTC
TRBV11-2,14,TRBJ2-7,NA,NA,CASSLEGQNYEQYF,TGTGCCAGCAGCTTGGAAGGACAGAACTACGAGCAGTACTTC
TRBV28,15,TRBJ2-7,once,TRBD1,CASSLATGDIYEQYF,TGTGCCAGCAGCCTTGCTACAGGGGACATATACGAGCAGTACTTC
TRBV5-1,17,TRBJ1-3,once,TRBD1,CASSFHRQGEDGNTIYF,TGCGCCAGCAGCTTCCACCGACAGGGGGAGGATGGAAACACCATATATTTT
TRBV9,17,TRBJ2-1,NA,TRBD2,CASSAGAAGGPGDEQFF,TGTGCCAGCAGCGCGGGCGCAGCGGGAGGGCCAGGCGATGAGCAGTTCTTC
TRBV7-9,14,TRBJ2-7,NA,NA,CASSLATRIYEQYF,TGTGCCAGCAGCTTAGCGACTAGGATCTACGAGCAGTACTTC
TRBV5-1,15,TRBJ2-1,NA,TRBD1,CASKPDRGPYNEQFF,TGCGCCAGCAAACCCGACAGGGGACCCTACAATGAGCAGTTCTTC
TRBV19,14,TRBJ2-1,NA,TRBD2,CASSILAGVNEQFF,TGTGCCAGTAGTATCCTAGCGGGAGTGAATGAGCAGTTCTTC
TRBV19,16,TRBJ1-2,NA,NA,CASSRRRQESLYGYTF,TGTGCCAGTAGTAGACGGAGACAGGAAAGTCTCTATGGCTACACCTTC
TRBV11-2,13,TRBJ1-4,NA,NA,CASSFGLNEKLFF,TGTGCCAGCAGCTTCGGCCTTAATGAAAAACTGTTTTTT
TRBV2,15,TRBJ1-4,NA,NA,CASSDFMRGNEKLFF,TGTGCCAGCAGCGACTTCATGCGTGGGAATGAAAAACTGTTTTTT
TRBV29-1,17,TRBJ1-1,NA,NA,CSVRGQSISPHDTEAFF,TGCAGCGTTAGAGGACAGTCGATCTCACCCCACGACACTGAAGCTTTCTTT
TRBV21-1,16,TRBJ2-1,NA,NA,CASSGCLQGMTNEQFF,TGTGCCAGCAGCGGATGTTTGCAGGGGATGACCAATGAGCAGTTCTTC
TRBV19,13,TRBJ2-7,NA,NA,CASSIAASYEQYF,TGTGCCAGTAGTATAGCCGCCTCCTACGAGCAGTACTTC
TRBV7-2,18,TRBJ2-2,NA,TRBD2,CASSSSSGKATNTGELFF,TGTGCCAGCAGCTCGAGTAGCGGGAAGGCTACGAACACCGGGGAGCTGTTTTTT
TRBV19,12,TRBJ1-2,NA,NA,CASSIHNYGYTF,TGTGCCAGTAGTATCCATAACTATGGCTACACCTTC
TRBV11-2,12,TRBJ2-7,NA,NA,CASSTVRYEQYF,TGTGCCAGCAGCACTGTACGCTACGAGCAGTACTTC
TRBV2,17,TRBJ1-2,NA,TRBD1,CASSASFGQGFIYGYTF,TGTGCCAGCAGTGCAAGCTTCGGACAGGGATTTATCTATGGCTACACCTTC
TRBV2,17,TRBJ1-5,NA,NA,CASTLEGGARGDQPQHF,TGTGCCAGCACCTTGGAGGGGGGCGCGCGCGGCGATCAGCCCCAGCATTTT
TRBV28,14,TRBJ2-7,once,TRBD1,CASSLGTGSYEQYF,TGTGCCAGCAGTTTAGGGACAGGATCCTACGAGCAGTACTTC